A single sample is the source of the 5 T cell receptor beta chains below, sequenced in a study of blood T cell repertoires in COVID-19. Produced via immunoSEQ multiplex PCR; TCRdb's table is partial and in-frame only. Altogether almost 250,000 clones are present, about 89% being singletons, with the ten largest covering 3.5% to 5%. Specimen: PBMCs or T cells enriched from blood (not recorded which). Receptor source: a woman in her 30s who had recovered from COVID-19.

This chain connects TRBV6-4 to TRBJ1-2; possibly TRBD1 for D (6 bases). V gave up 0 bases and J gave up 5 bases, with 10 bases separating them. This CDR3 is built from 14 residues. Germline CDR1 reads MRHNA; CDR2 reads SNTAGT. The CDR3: CASSDSAGAYGYTF. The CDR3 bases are TGTGCCAGCAGTGACTCCGCAGGGGCGTATGGCTACACCTTC.

CDR3 sequence: CASSLGQGNTEAFF. In nucleotides, the CDR3 is TGTGCCAGCAGTCTAGGACAGGGAAACACTGAAGCTTTCTTT. The rearrangement joins TRBV6-2 or TRBV6-3 to TRBJ1-1; 8 nucleotides align to TRBD1. Trimming at V came to 5 bases and at J to 2 bases, leaving 4 bases not matched to a gene. CDR1 and CDR2 from the germline V gene are MNHEY and SVGEGT. The CDR3 has 14 amino acids.

The CDR3 sequence: CASRWDRLNTEAFF. In DNA, the CDR3 is TGTGCCAGCAGATGGGACAGACTGAACACTGAAGCTTTCTTT. V and J are TRBV27 and TRBJ1-1, with 7 bases identical to TRBD1. The CDR3 is 14 residues long. Germline values: CDR1 MNHEY, CDR2 SMNVEV (reference sequence). V shed 6 bases, J shed 0 bases, and the junction held 4 bases outside the gene matches.

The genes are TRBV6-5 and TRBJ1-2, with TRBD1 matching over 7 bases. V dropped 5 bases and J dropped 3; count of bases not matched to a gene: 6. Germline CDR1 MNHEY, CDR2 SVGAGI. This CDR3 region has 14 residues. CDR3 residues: CASSTQGDYYGYTF. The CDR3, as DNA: TGTGCCAGCAGTACGCAGGGGGATTACTATGGCTACACCTTC.

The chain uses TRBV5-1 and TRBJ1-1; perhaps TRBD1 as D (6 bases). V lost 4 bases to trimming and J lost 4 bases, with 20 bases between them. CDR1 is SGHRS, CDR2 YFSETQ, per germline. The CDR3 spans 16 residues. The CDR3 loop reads CASSRLTQGMGTEAFF. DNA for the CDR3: TGCGCCAGCAGCCGTCTCACACAGGGAATGGGCACTGAAGCTTTCTTT.